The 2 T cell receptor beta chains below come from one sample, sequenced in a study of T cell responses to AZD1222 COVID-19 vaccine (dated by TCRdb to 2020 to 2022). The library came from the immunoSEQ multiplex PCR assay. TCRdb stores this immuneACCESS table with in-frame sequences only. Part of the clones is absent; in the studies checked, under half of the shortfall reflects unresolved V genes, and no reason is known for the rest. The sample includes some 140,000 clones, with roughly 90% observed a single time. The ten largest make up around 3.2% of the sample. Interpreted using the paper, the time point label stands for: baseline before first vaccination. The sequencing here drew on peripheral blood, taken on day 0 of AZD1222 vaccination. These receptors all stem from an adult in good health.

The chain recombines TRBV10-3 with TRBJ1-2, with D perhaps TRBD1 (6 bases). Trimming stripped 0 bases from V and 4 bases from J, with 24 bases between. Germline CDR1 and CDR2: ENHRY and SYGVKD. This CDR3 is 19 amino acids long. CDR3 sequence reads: CAISESRQGLGQTGYGYTF. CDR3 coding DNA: TGTGCCATCAGTGAGTCCAGGCAGGGGTTGGGCCAAACGGGCTATGGCTACACCTTC.

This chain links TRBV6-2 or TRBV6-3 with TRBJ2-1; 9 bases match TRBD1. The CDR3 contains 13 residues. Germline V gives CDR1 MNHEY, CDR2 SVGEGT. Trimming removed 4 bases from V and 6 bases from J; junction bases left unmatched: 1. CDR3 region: CASSLTGGNEQFF. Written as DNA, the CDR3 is TGTGCCAGCAGTTTGACAGGGGGCAATGAGCAGTTCTTC.